The clone carrying this T cell receptor beta chain was counted once. Its antigen is unidentified. With 8 bases removed from V and 2 bases from J, the gap between germline ends came to 15 bases. CDR3 length equals 14 residues. Looked up from germline, CDR1 is MDHEN and CDR2 is SYDVKM. Symptoms, serum thyroxine and TRAb, thyroid ultrasound, and orbital computed tomography formed the diagnostic basis. The data originate from a study of Graves' ophthalmopathy and Graves' hyperthyroidism. Findings and limits, study-wide: Sensitivity reached 70.59% and specificity around 76% when the model predicted ophthalmopathy progression. Blood also contained most of the expanded thyroid clonotypes above 0.001 frequency. A classifier, a 13-signature model, separated ophthalmopathy from stable hyperthyroidism with approximately 87% sensitivity and approximately 81% specificity.

Investigators amplified TCR beta CDR3 regions from RNA transcripts. HTBI primers were employed in first-round RT-PCR, then a second-round multiplex PCR followed. TCRdb passed the multiplex PCR reads through MiXCR, listing each CDR3 protein once. The repertoire includes around 1,200,000 distinct CDR3 sequences, approximately 35% of them detected once, and around 10% sits in the top ten. The chain couples TRBV28 to TRBJ1-2; a possible D gene is TRBD1 (6 bases). This TCR was recovered from an adult man with Graves' hyperthyroidism. Sequencing used peripheral blood or thyroid tissue (not recorded which). Here the CDR3 reads CASRSHGQNYGYTF. The CDR3 region has the DNA TGTGCCAGCCGGTCCCATGGACAGAACTATGGCTACACCTTC.